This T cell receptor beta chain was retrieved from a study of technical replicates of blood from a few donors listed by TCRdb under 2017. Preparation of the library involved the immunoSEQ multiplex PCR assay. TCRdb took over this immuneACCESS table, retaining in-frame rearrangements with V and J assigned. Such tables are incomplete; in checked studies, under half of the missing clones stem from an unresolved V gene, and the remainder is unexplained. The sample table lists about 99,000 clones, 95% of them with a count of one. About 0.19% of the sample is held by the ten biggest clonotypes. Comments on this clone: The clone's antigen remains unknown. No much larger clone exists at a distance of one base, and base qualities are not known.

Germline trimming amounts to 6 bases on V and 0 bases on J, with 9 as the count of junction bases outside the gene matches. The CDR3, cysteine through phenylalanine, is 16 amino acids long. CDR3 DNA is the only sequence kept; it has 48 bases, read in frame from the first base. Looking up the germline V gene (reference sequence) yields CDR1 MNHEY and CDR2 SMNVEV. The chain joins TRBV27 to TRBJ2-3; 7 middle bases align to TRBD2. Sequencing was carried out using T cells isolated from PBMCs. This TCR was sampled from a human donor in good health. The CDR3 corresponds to CASSALLAPSTDTQYF. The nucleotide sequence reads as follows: TGTGCCAGCAGCGCACTACTAGCGCCAAGCACAGATACGCAGTATTTT.